This TCR beta chain was obtained from a study of early T cells in non-severe SARS-CoV-2 infection. Study at large: From unsorted whole blood, bulk RNA was sequenced, and the chains remained unpaired. Study observations and caveats: Clonotype matching in VDJdb favored anti-spike CD8 responses and did not capture private and CD4 specificities.

CDR1 and CDR2 from the germline V gene are MNHEY and SMNVEV (reference sequence). V dropped 3 bases and J dropped 2; count of bases not matched to a gene: 8. The CDR3 sequence is 16 residues long. This clonotype was seen more than once but under ten times. The antigen remains unidentified. In the library, individual cDNA molecules carried attached unique molecular identifiers. TCRdb called the 5' RACE reads again in MiXCR, with one record for every CDR3 protein. This sample yields under 70,000 distinct CDR3 sequences, of which about 4.9% are seen a single time; 4.9% belongs to the top ten. This TCR was sampled from an adult who was a healthcare worker with PCR-confirmed SARS-CoV-2 infection or an uninfected control (not recorded which). Sequenced: whole blood. This chain uses TRBV27 with TRBJ2-3; 7 bases match TRBD2. The DNA of the CDR3 is TGTGCCAGCAGTTTTCGGTCTAGCGGAGCCACAGATACGCAGTATTTT. This sequence encodes CASSFRSSGATDTQYF.